Listed here is a single TCR beta chain. The record originates from a study of cytomegalovirus exposure and HLA in healthy donors. Germline CDR1 and CDR2: SGHVS and FQNEAQ. V lost 1 base, J lost 6 bases, and 0 bases stayed unmatched. This CDR3 region has 14 residues. PCR was performed using 60 Vbeta and 13 Jbeta primers. This table comes from immunoSEQ multiplex PCR, and its TCRdb copy is limited to in-frame clones, with some not included. The table lists 150,000 to 200,000 clones, 84% of them singletons. Material: PBMCs. The chain has TRBV7-8 and TRBJ2-4, with 10 positions matching TRBD1. This sequence originates from a man aged 25-45 years in good health and CMV-seronegative. The chain's CDR3 is CASSLGDRGNIQYF. DNA of the CDR3: TGTGCCAGCAGCTTAGGGGACAGGGGAAACATTCAGTACTTC.